This entry is about one T cell receptor (beta chain). Its antigen has not been determined. No base quality information exists; no much larger clone differs at one position. CDR1 is given as SQVTM and CDR2 as ANQGSEA, both from the germline V gene. There are 13 amino acids in the CDR3, from cysteine to phenylalanine inclusive. Kept here is only the CDR3 DNA, which spans 39 bases and is read in frame from base 1. V drops 3 bases and J drops 1 base, leaving 9 bases in between. This record comes from a study of Ad26.COV2.S vaccination and SARS-CoV-2 variants (TCRdb year 2021). Regarding the study in general: TCRbeta repertoire sequencing was used to assess the specificity and breadth of SARS-CoV-2-reactive T cell receptors after Ad26.COV2.S vaccination. A total of about 30 samples were included in the TCR-sequenced set, comprising roughly 19 Ad26.COV2.S vaccine recipients, 5 placebo recipients and 8 SARS-CoV-2 convalescent individuals. Study-wide findings and limitations: Vaccine and placebo recipients had comparable non-spike TCR breadth, which fits with the vaccine containing only spike. Spike-specific TCR breadth was higher in Ad26.COV2.S recipients than in placebo recipients (P = 0.0014). According to the authors, total T cell responses may have been underestimated by the TCR breadth and depth analyses. After vaccination, substantial breadth of spike-specific CD8+ and CD4+ T cell responses was reported.

The immunoSEQ Assay was used to sequence TCRbeta CDR3 regions. After extraction, genomic DNA underwent amplification by bias-controlled multiplex PCR, followed by high-throughput sequencing. The original methods were these. To quantify the absolute abundance of every unique TCRbeta CDR3 region, sequences were collapsed and filtered. T cell fraction was estimated by normalization of TCRbeta template counts to usable DNA, with usable DNA being measured through amplification of reference genes present in all nucleated cells. Repertoire TCRs were annotated as SARS-CoV-2-specific when V gene, CDR3 amino acid sequence and J gene were exactly matched to a known reactive TCR set. The reference SARS-CoV-2 TCR set came from MIRA and was filtered for enrichment in COVID-19-positive ImmuneCODE repertoires, removing public or cross-reactive TCRs. Using the MIRA antigens, annotated TCRs were further analysed by specific ORF or by position within an ORF. Breadth was defined as annotated unique rearrangements over total unique productive rearrangements; depth was the summed frequency of those rearrangements. Group comparisons of TCR breadth used two-sided Wilcoxon rank-sum tests. Drawn from immuneACCESS, this table holds only the in-frame rearrangements with V and J called that TCRdb kept. Clones are partly lost; checked studies trace under half to an unresolved V gene and leave the rest unexplained. The D gene and trimming were derived from the DNA, and the V and J assignments and clone size from that table. This sample has 120,000 to 150,000 clones in its table, and 70% to 90% of those were observed once. The top ten clones comprise 5% of the sample.

The meaning of the sample's time point label: individuals recovered from natural SARS-CoV-2 infection. The receptor comes from a human donor who had recovered from COVID-19. The material was peripheral blood, obtained after recovery from COVID-19. In this chain, TRBV29-1 is recombined with TRBJ1-1; the D segment could be TRBD1, given 6 matching bases. The sequenced DNA is TGCAGCGTTGACAGGGGAGGGAACACTGAAGCTTTCTTT. This encodes CSVDRGGNTEAFF.